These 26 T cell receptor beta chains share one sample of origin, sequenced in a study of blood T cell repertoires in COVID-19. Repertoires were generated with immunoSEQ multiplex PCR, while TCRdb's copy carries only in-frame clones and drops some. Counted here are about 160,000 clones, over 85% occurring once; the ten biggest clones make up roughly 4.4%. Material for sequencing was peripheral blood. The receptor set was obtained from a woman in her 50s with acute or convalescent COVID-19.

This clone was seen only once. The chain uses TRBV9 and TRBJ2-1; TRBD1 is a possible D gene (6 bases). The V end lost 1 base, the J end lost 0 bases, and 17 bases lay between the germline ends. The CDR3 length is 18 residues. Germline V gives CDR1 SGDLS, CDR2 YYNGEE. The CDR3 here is CASSVSGQVPSSYNEQFF. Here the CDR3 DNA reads TGTGCCAGCAGCGTATCGGGACAAGTCCCGAGCTCCTACAATGAGCAGTTCTTC.

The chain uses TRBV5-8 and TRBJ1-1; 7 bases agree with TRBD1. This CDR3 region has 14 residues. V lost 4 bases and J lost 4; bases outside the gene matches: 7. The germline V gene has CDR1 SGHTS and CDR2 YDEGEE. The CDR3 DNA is TGTGCCAGCAGCCCGGCGGCAGGGGGCACTGAAGCTTTCTTT. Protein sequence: CASSPAAGGTEAFF.

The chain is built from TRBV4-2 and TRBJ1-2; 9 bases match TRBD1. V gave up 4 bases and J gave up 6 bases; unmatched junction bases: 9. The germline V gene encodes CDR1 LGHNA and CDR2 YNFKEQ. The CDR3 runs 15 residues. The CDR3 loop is CASSPKSTGGNGYTF. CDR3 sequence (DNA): TGTGCCAGCAGCCCCAAATCGACAGGGGGAAATGGCTACACCTTC.

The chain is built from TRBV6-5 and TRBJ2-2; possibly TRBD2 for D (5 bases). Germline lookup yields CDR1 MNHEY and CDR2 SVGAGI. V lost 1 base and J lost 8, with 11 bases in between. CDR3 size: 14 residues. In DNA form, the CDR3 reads TGTGCCAGCAGTTACTATGCCACGGGGGGGGAGCTGTTTTTT. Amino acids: CASSYYATGGELFF.

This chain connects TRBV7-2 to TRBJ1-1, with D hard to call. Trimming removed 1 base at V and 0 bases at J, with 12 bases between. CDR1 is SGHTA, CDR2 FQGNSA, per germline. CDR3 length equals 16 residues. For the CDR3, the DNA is TGTGCCAGCAGCTTAGGTCAGTTCGCCATGAACACTGAAGCTTTCTTT. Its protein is CASSLGQFAMNTEAFF. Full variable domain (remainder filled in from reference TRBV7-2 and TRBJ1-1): GAGVSQSPSNKVTEKGKDVELRCDPISGHTALYWYRQSLGQGLEFLIYFQGNSAPDKSGLPSDRFSAERTGGSVSTLTIQRTQQEDSAVYLCASSLGQFAMNTEAFFGQGTRLTVV.

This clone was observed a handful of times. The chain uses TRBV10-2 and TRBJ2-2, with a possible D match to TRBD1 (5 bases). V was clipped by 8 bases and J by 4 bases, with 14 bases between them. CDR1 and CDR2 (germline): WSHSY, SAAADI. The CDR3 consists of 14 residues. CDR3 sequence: CASSRAGSTGELFF. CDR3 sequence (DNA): TGCGCCAGCTCCCGAGCAGGGTCCACCGGGGAGCTGTTTTTT.

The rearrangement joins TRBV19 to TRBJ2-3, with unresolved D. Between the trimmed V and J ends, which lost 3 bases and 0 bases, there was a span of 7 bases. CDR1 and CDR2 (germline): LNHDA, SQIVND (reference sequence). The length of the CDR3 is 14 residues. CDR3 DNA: TGTGCCAGTAGTATGACTGGAAGCACAGATACGCAGTATTTT. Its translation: CASSMTGSTDTQYF.

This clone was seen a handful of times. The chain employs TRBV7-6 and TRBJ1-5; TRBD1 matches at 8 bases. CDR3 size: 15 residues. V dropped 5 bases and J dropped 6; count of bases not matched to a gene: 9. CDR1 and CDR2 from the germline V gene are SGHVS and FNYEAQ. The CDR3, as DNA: TGTGCCAGCAGCCCAGACAGGGGCGTGGGTCAGCCCCAGCATTTT. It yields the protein CASSPDRGVGQPQHF.

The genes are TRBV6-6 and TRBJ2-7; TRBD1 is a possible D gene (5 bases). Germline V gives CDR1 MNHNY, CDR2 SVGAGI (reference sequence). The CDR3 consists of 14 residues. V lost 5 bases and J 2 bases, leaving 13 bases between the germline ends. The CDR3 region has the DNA TGTGCCAGCAGTCGGTGGACAAGCCCCTACGAGCAGTACTTC. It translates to CASSRWTSPYEQYF.

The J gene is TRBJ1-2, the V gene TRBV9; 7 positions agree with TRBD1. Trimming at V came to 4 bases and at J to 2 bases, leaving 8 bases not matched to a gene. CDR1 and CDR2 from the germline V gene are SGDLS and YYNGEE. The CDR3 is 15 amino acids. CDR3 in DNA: TGTGCCAGCAGCTCTCAGGGGGACAGCAACTATGGCTACACCTTC. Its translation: CASSSQGDSNYGYTF.

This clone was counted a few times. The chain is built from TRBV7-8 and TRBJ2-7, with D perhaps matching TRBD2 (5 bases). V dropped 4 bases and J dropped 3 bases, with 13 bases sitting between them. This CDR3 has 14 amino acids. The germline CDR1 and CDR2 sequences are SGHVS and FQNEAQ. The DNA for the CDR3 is TGTGCCAGCAGCTGGTCGGGAACCAACTACGAGCAGTACTTC. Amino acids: CASSWSGTNYEQYF.

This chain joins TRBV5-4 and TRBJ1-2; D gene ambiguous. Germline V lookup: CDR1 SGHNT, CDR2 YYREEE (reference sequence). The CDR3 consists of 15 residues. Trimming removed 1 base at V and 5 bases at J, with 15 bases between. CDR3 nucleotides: TGTGCCAGCAGCTTGCTGACCCTGGGAGAGTATGGCTACACCTTC. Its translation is CASSLLTLGEYGYTF.

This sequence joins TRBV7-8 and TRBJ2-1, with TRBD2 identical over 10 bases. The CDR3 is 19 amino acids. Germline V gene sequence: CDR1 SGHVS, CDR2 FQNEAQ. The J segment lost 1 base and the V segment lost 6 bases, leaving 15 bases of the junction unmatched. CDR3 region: CASSHPKLAGGLSYNEQFF. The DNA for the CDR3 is TGTGCCAGCAGTCATCCCAAATTAGCGGGAGGCTTGTCCTACAATGAGCAGTTCTTC.

As DNA, the CDR3 is TGTGCCAGCAGCTTAGCAGAACAGGGATCGTATGAGCAGTACTTC. This translates into CASSLAEQGSYEQYF. V and J are TRBV11-2 and TRBJ2-7; a possible D gene is TRBD1 (6 bases). V lost 1 base to trimming and J lost 7 bases, with 17 bases between them. Germline CDR1 and CDR2: SGHAT and FQNNGV. The CDR3 has 15 residues.

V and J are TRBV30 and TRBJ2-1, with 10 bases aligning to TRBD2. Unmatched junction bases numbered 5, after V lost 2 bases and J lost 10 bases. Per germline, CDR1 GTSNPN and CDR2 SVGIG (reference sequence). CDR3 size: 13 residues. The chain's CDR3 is CAWSILAGGEQFF. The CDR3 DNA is TGTGCCTGGAGTATCTTAGCGGGGGGCGAGCAGTTCTTC.

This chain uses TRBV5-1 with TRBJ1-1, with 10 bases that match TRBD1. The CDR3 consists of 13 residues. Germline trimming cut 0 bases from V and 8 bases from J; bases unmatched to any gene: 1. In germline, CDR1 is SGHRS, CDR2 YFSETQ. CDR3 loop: CASSLVGQGEAFF. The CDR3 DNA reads TGCGCCAGCAGCTTGGTGGGACAGGGGGAAGCTTTCTTT.

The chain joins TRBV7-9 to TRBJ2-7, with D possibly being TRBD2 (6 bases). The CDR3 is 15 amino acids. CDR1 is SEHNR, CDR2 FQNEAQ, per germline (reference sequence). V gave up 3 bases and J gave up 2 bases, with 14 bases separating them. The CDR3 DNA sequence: TGTGCCAGCAGCTTCGTATCGGAGGGTGCCTACGAGCAGTACTTC. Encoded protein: CASSFVSEGAYEQYF.

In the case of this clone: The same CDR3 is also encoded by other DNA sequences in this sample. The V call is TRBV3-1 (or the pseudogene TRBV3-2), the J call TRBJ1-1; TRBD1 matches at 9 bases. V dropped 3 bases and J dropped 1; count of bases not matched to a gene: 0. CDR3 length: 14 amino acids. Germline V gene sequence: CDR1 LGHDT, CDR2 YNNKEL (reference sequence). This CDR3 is CASSQGQGNTEAFF. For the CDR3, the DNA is TGTGCCAGCAGCCAGGGACAGGGGAACACTGAAGCTTTCTTT.

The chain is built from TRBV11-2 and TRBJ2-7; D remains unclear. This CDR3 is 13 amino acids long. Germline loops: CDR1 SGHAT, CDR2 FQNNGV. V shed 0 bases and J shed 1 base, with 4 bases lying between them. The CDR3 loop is CASSLDLSYEQYF. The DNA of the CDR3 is TGTGCCAGCAGCTTAGATCTATCCTACGAGCAGTACTTC. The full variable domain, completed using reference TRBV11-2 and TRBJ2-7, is EAGVAQSPRYKIIEKRQSVAFWCNPISGHATLYWYQQILGQGPKLLIQFQNNGVVDDSQLPKDRFSAERLKGVDSTLKIQPAKLEDSAVYLCASSLDLSYEQYFGPGTRLTVT.

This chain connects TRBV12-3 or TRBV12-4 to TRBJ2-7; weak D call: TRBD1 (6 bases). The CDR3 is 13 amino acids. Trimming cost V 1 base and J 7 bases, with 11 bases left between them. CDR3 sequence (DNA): TGTGCCAGCAGTTTAGGACAGGCCCAAGAGCAGTACTTC. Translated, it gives CASSLGQAQEQYF.

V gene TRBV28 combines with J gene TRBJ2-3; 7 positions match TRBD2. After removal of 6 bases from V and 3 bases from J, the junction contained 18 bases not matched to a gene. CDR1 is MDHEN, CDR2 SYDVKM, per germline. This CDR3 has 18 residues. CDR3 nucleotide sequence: TGTGCCAGCAGACCTGGAAGCCTAGTCGGGAGGAGGACAGATACGCAGTATTTT. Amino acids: CASRPGSLVGRRTDTQYF.

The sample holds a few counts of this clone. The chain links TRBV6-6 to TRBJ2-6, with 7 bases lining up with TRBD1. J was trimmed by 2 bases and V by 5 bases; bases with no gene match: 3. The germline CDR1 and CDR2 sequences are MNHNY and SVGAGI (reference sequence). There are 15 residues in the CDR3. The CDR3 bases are TGTGCCAGCAGTCCTGGACAGGCTGGGGCCAACGTCCTGACTTTC. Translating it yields CASSPGQAGANVLTF.

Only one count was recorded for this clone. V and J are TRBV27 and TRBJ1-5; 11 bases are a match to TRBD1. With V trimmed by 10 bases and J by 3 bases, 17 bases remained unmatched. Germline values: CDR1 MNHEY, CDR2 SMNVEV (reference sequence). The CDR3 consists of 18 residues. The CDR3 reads CATAGTGGLSYTNQPQHF. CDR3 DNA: TGTGCCACCGCAGGGACAGGGGGTTTGAGTTATACCAATCAGCCCCAGCATTTT.

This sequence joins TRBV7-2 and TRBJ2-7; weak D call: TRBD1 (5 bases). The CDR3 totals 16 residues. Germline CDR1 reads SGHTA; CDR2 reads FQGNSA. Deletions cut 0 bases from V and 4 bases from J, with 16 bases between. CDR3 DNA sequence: TGTGCCAGCAGCTTAGCGGTGGCAGGGTCAGGGTACGAGCAGTACTTC. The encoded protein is CASSLAVAGSGYEQYF.

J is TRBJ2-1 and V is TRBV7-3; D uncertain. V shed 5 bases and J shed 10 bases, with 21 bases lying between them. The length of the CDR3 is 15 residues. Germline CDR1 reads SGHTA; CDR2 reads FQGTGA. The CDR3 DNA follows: TGTGCCAGCAGCCCATCCATAATGCCCCCACGGGAGCAGTTCTTC. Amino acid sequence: CASSPSIMPPREQFF.

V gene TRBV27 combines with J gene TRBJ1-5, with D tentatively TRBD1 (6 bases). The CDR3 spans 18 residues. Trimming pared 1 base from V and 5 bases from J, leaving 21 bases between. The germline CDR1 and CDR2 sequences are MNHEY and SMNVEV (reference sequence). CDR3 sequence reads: CASSLFGILGRGDQPQHF. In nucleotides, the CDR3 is TGTGCCAGCAGTTTATTTGGGATTTTAGGCAGGGGTGATCAGCCCCAGCATTTT.